Each of the 27 T cell receptor beta chains below was sequenced from the same sample in a study of shared clonotypes between healthy human individuals. The repertoire was sequenced with immunoSEQ multiplex PCR; TCRdb's copy has only in-frame clones and lacks some. The sample has roughly 1.5 million clones; around 98% are singletons. Sequenced sample: naive CD4+ T cells sorted from blood. Subset specified: CD45RA+ positively selected. These receptors originate from a man in his thirties or forties in good health.

V is TRBV4-1 and J is TRBJ1-1; no clear D gene. The germline CDR1 and CDR2 sequences are MGHRA and YSYEKL. The CDR3 spans 15 residues. V was trimmed by 3 bases and J by 1 base, leaving 12 bases between them. The CDR3 is CASSHLGSRNTEAFF. The CDR3 DNA is TGCGCCAGCAGCCACCTCGGCAGTAGGAACACTGAAGCTTTCTTT.

The chain employs TRBV25-1 and TRBJ2-1, with TRBD2 as a possible D gene (5 bases). The V end was cut by 3 bases, the J end by 0 bases, with 12 bases between. Germline CDR1 MGHDK, CDR2 SYGVNS. The length of the CDR3 is 16 residues. The CDR3 nucleotides read TGTGCCAGCAGTGACCGAGCTGGGAGCTCCTACAATGAGCAGTTCTTC. Its protein is CASSDRAGSSYNEQFF.

This clone was counted a single time. This chain joins TRBV11-3 and TRBJ2-1; the D is unclear. The V end lost 1 base, the J end lost 7 bases, and 11 bases lay between the germline ends. Germline V gene data show CDR1 as SGHNT and CDR2 as YENEEA. This CDR3 spans 14 amino acids. DNA for the CDR3: TGTGCCAGCAGCTTAGCCGGTCTGGAAAATGAGCAGTTCTTC. It specifies CASSLAGLENEQFF.

CDR3 loop: CASSLEPVGTEAFF. CDR3 nucleotide sequence: TGCGCCAGCAGCTTGGAACCTGTGGGCACTGAAGCTTTCTTT. This rearrangement joins TRBV5-1 to TRBJ1-1; D is ambiguous. The CDR3 is 14 residues long. Germline assignment: CDR1 SGHRS and CDR2 YFSETQ. Trimming pared 0 bases from V and 4 bases from J, leaving 10 bases between.

As to this clone: Distinct nucleotide sequences in the sample also encode this CDR3. The gene calls are TRBV5-1 and TRBJ2-1; tentatively, D is TRBD2 (5 bases). Trimming left V 1 base short and J 7 bases short, with 6 bases between. The CDR3 totals 12 residues. In germline, CDR1 is SGHRS, CDR2 YFSETQ. CDR3 residues: CASSLTGNEQFF. The CDR3 DNA is TGCGCCAGCAGCTTGACGGGGAATGAGCAGTTCTTC.

V usage is TRBV18 and J usage is TRBJ2-5, with TRBD1 as a possible D gene (5 bases). The germline V gene has CDR1 KGHSH and CDR2 LQKENI. There are 15 residues in the CDR3. The V gene lost 3 bases and the J gene lost 1 base, with 12 bases spanning the gap. The CDR3 DNA sequence: TGTGCCAGCTCACCCGACAGCTACCCCCAAGAGACCCAGTACTTC. Protein sequence: CASSPDSYPQETQYF. Filled out from reference TRBV18 and TRBJ2-5, the complete variable domain reads NAGVMQNPRHLVRRRGQEARLRCSPMKGHSHVYWYRQLPEEGLKFMVYLQKENIIDESGMPKERFSAEFPKEGPSILRIQQVVRGDSAAYFCASSPDSYPQETQYFGPGTRLLVL.

The gene calls are TRBV30 and TRBJ1-1; tentative D call: TRBD1 (5 bases). Trimming took 8 bases from V and 2 from J, leaving 6 bases between them. Germline V lookup: CDR1 GTSNPN, CDR2 SVGIG (reference sequence). The CDR3 consists of 10 residues. In DNA, the CDR3 is TGTGCCGGGGGAAACACTGAAGCTTTCTTT. Its translation is CAGGNTEAFF.

The chain is built from TRBV27 and TRBJ1-5; D not certain. Germline V gene lookup returns CDR1 MNHEY and CDR2 SMNVEV (reference sequence). The CDR3 is 15 amino acids. Trimming pared 2 bases from V and 0 bases from J, leaving 8 bases between. In DNA, the CDR3 is TGTGCCAGCAGTTTAATGGGTTATAGCAATCAGCCCCAGCATTTT. Protein product: CASSLMGYSNQPQHF.

This clone has a single count. J is TRBJ1-1 and V is TRBV29-1; D possibly corresponds to TRBD1 (5 bases). Germline CDR1 reads SQVTM; CDR2 reads ANQGSEA. V was clipped by 3 bases and J by 7 bases, with 15 bases between them. This CDR3 has 13 amino acids. As DNA, the CDR3 is TGCAGCGTTGACCGCTTGACAGCTAGTGAAGCTTTCTTT. As protein: CSVDRLTASEAFF.

The rearrangement links TRBV11-2 to TRBJ2-3, with a tentative D call TRBD2 (6 bases). This CDR3 region has 19 residues. CDR1 and CDR2 (germline): SGHAT, FQNNGV. V was trimmed by 5 bases and J by 0 bases, leaving 24 bases between them. The DNA of the CDR3 is TGTGCCAGCAGCCGAGGCGGGGTAACGGACCGCCTTAGCACAGATACGCAGTATTTT. This sequence encodes CASSRGGVTDRLSTDTQYF.

The gene calls are TRBV29-1 and TRBJ2-5; D may be TRBD1 or TRBD2 (7 bases each). The V end was cut by 6 bases, the J end by 7 bases, with 21 bases between. Per germline, CDR1 SQVTM and CDR2 ANQGSEA. CDR3 length: 14 residues. The CDR3: CSVAGGAVVWTQYF. The CDR3 DNA follows: TGCAGCGTGGCAGGGGGGGCTGTCGTTTGGACCCAGTACTTC.

The rearrangement uses TRBV10-1 and TRBJ2-1, with D hard to call. This CDR3 region has 14 residues. Germline V gene data show CDR1 as WNHNN and CDR2 as SYGVQD (reference sequence). The V gene lost 5 bases and the J gene lost 8 bases, with 16 bases spanning the gap. In nucleotides, the CDR3 is TGCGCCAGCAGTTATGCTACCCCCGAGGATGAGCAGTTCTTC. The encoded protein is CASSYATPEDEQFF.

V is TRBV6-6 and J is TRBJ2-7, with D possibly TRBD2 on 6 matching bases. The CDR3 runs to 15 residues. Germline V gives CDR1 MNHNY, CDR2 SVGAGI (reference sequence). V lost 2 bases, J lost 4 bases, and 15 bases lay in between. The CDR3 protein is CASSYLGREAYEQYF. CDR3 DNA sequence: TGTGCCAGCAGTTACCTAGGAAGGGAGGCATACGAGCAGTACTTC.

The CDR3 protein is CASRLLSRQPYEQYF. DNA of the CDR3: TGTGCCAGCCGGTTACTTAGCCGGCAGCCCTACGAGCAGTACTTC. V is TRBV6-5 and J is TRBJ2-7; no clear D gene. CDR3 size: 15 residues. Germline V gene data show CDR1 as MNHEY and CDR2 as SVGAGI. V lost 8 bases, J lost 2 bases, and 19 bases lay in between.

This chain joins TRBV6-6 and TRBJ1-4; 7 nucleotides agree with TRBD1. The CDR3 has 14 amino acids. Germline V gives CDR1 MNHNY, CDR2 SVGAGI (reference sequence). J lost 7 bases, V lost 6 bases, and 8 bases had no gene match. The CDR3 DNA sequence: TGTGCCAGCAGGAAAGACAGGGTGGTTGAAAAACTGTTTTTT. This gives the protein CASRKDRVVEKLFF.

The chain employs TRBV30 and TRBJ2-7; no definite D call. Germline V gene lookup returns CDR1 GTSNPN and CDR2 SVGIG (reference sequence). The CDR3 contains 11 residues. Trimming stripped 8 bases from V and 3 bases from J, with 11 bases between. CDR3 in DNA: TGTGCCCGATGGGATGGCTACGAGCAGTACTTC. Translated, it gives CARWDGYEQYF.

This rearrangement joins TRBV7-9 to TRBJ2-2; no definite D call. Germline V gene sequence: CDR1 SEHNR, CDR2 FQNEAQ (reference sequence). The length of the CDR3 is 12 residues. The ends were cut back, 11 bases at V and 4 bases at J, with 11 bases in the middle. The DNA of the CDR3 is TGTGCCCCCGGCAGGATCACCGGGGAGCTGTTTTTT. Translation gives CAPGRITGELFF.

In this sample, this clone turned up once. This chain links TRBV5-1 with TRBJ2-1; weak D call: TRBD1 (6 bases). CDR1 and CDR2 (germline): SGHRS, YFSETQ. The CDR3 extends over 15 amino acids. V was shortened by 3 bases and J by 7 bases, with 17 bases between the two germline ends. CDR3 sequence reads: CASSWGYRVENEQFF. For the CDR3, the DNA is TGCGCCAGCAGCTGGGGGTACAGGGTTGAGAATGAGCAGTTCTTC.

The rearrangement uses TRBV5-4 and TRBJ1-1; D is uncertain. Trimming cost V 4 bases and J 1 base, with 8 bases left between them. The CDR3 runs 13 residues. Germline V gene sequence: CDR1 SGHNT, CDR2 YYREEE (reference sequence). CDR3 sequence (DNA): TGTGCCAGCAGCGCGTCAGGGAACACTGAAGCTTTCTTT. Its translation is CASSASGNTEAFF. Combining the CDR3 with reference TRBV5-4 and TRBJ1-1 gives the whole variable domain ETGVTQSPTHLIKTRGQQVTLRCSSQSGHNTVSWYQQALGQGPQFIFQYYREEENGRGNFPPRFSGLQFPNYSSELNVNALELDDSALYLCASSASGNTEAFFGQGTRLTVV.

The chain is built from TRBV18 and TRBJ2-4; perhaps TRBD2 as D (6 bases). CDR1 is KGHSH, CDR2 LQKENI, per germline. V lost 1 base and J 7 bases, leaving 17 bases between the germline ends. This CDR3 spans 16 amino acids. CDR3 protein: CASSPRGAQVGNIQYF. DNA of the CDR3: TGTGCCAGCTCACCACGCGGGGCCCAAGTAGGGAACATTCAGTACTTC.

The gene calls are TRBV28 and TRBJ2-7; possibly TRBD1 for D (6 bases). V shed 8 bases and J shed 6 bases, with 17 bases lying between them. The CDR3 length is 13 residues. Germline CDR1 is MDHEN and CDR2 is SYDVKM. The CDR3 bases are TGTGCCAGCGGAGTAGGGGGACGATCCGAGCAGTACTTC. This gives the protein CASGVGGRSEQYF.

The chain links TRBV11-3 to TRBJ2-3; 7 positions agree with TRBD2. V shed 0 bases and J 3 bases; nucleotides not matched to a gene: 6. Germline V gene sequence: CDR1 SGHNT, CDR2 YENEEA. This CDR3 has 16 amino acids. The CDR3 region is CASSLDRGGRTDTQYF. The CDR3 region has the DNA TGTGCCAGCAGCTTAGATCGTGGCGGGAGAACAGATACGCAGTATTTT.

The V gene is TRBV6-5, the J gene TRBJ2-7; D is ambiguous. The V end lost 0 bases, the J end lost 4 bases, and 10 bases lay between the germline ends. Germline V gene sequence: CDR1 MNHEY, CDR2 SVGAGI. The CDR3 covers 14 residues. CDR3: CASSYSIWSYEQYF. For the CDR3, the DNA is TGTGCCAGCAGTTACTCGATTTGGAGTTACGAGCAGTACTTC.

The chain uses TRBV2 and TRBJ1-5; 9 bases match TRBD1. V gave up 6 bases and J gave up 2 bases; unmatched junction bases: 8. The CDR3 spans 16 residues. Germline V gene lookup returns CDR1 SNHLY and CDR2 FYNNEI. CDR3 region: CASRARTGVGNQPQHF. The DNA of the CDR3 is TGTGCCAGCAGGGCCAGGACAGGGGTTGGCAATCAGCCCCAGCATTTT.

This chain links TRBV18 with TRBJ2-7; D is perhaps TRBD1 (5 bases). CDR1 and CDR2 from the germline V gene are KGHSH and LQKENI. V was shortened by 3 bases and J by 9 bases, with 15 bases between the two germline ends. There are 13 residues in the CDR3. CDR3 nucleotide sequence: TGTGCCAGCTCACCGCCGACCCGACAGTCGCAGTACTTC. It is translated as CASSPPTRQSQYF.

This clone was seen once. The rearrangement links TRBV30 to TRBJ2-7; no firm D call. This CDR3 is 11 amino acids long. Per the germline V gene, CDR1 is GTSNPN and CDR2 is SVGIG (reference sequence). Trimming removed 4 bases at V and 7 bases at J, with 11 bases between. The CDR3 reads CAWTNSREQYF. The DNA for the CDR3 is TGTGCCTGGACCAACTCTCGGGAGCAGTACTTC.

As for this clone: Other DNA sequences in this specimen translate into the identical CDR3. V usage is TRBV18 and J usage is TRBJ2-2; 10 positions match TRBD1. The V gene end was trimmed by 2 bases and the J gene end by 5 bases; junction bases not matched to a gene: 2. There are 15 residues in the CDR3. The germline V gene has CDR1 KGHSH and CDR2 LQKENI. The CDR3 DNA reads TGTGCCAGCTCACCATTGGGACAGGGGACCGGGGAGCTGTTTTTT. This gives the protein CASSPLGQGTGELFF.